The 27 T cell receptor beta chains given below trace back to one sample, sequenced in a study of T cell repertoires in cytomegalovirus infection. No cognate antigen is known for these TCRs. TCRdb itself ran the reads through MiXCR, one entry per CDR3 protein. This sample has some 920,000 distinct CDR3 sequences; roughly 30% occur once, and the top ten carry 13%. Sequences were derived from cultured CD8+ T cells from PBMCs, sampled from culture after CMV antigen stimulation. Source of these receptors: a human donor in good health (CMV status not recorded). Some clones in this sample may be carry-over from other donors' samples.

V usage is TRBV10-2 and J usage is TRBJ1-6, with a possible D match to TRBD1 (5 bases). CDR3 length: 18 residues. Trimming cost V 4 bases and J 0 bases, with 16 bases left between them. The germline gives CDR1 WSHSY, CDR2 SAAADI. CDR3 in DNA: TGCGCCAGCAGTGGAGGGGACGGGTTAAGCTCCTATAATTCACCCCTCCACTTT. It codes for CASSGGDGLSSYNSPLHF.

This clonotype was recorded many times. This sequence joins TRBV19 and TRBJ2-1; the D call may be TRBD1 or TRBD2 (6 bases each). Germline V gene data show CDR1 as LNHDA and CDR2 as SQIVND (reference sequence). The CDR3 consists of 14 residues. Trimming took 9 bases from V and 7 from J, leaving 19 bases between them. The CDR3 coding sequence is TGTGCCAGCCTCGCAAAGGGGGGCAGGAATGAGCAGTTCTTC. This gives the protein CASLAKGGRNEQFF.

This chain joins TRBV9 and TRBJ2-1; 12 bases map to TRBD2. CDR1 is SGDLS, CDR2 YYNGEE, per germline. This CDR3 region has 16 residues. After removal of 0 bases from V and 7 bases from J, the junction contained 5 bases not matched to a gene. DNA of the CDR3: TGTGCCAGCAGCGTAGCTACTAGCGGGGGGTATAATGAGCAGTTCTTC. Translation: CASSVATSGGYNEQFF. The full variable domain, its missing parts supplied by reference TRBV9 and TRBJ2-1, is DSGVTQTPKHLITATGQRVTLRCSPRSGDLSVYWYQQSLDQGLQFLIQYYNGEERAKGNILERFSAQQFPDLHSELNLSSLELGDSALYFCASSVATSGGYNEQFFGPGTRLTVL.

This clonotype was seen only a few times. The V call is TRBV27, the J call TRBJ2-3; D perhaps matches TRBD1 (6 bases). The CDR3 has 14 amino acids. Germline CDR1 is MNHEY and CDR2 is SMNVEV (reference sequence). V lost 4 bases, J lost 2 bases, and 10 bases lay in between. CDR3 protein: CASSYRVSTDTQYF. As DNA, the CDR3 is TGTGCCAGCAGTTACAGGGTATCCACAGATACGCAGTATTTT.

Ten or more counts support this clonotype. The rearrangement links TRBV7-8 to TRBJ1-3, with D uncertain. CDR1 and CDR2 (germline): SGHVS, FQNEAQ. Trimming removed 5 bases at V and 5 bases at J, with 16 bases between. The CDR3 is 15 amino acids. CDR3 loop: CASSDRRNPRNTIYF. For the CDR3, the DNA is TGTGCCAGCAGCGACCGGAGGAACCCCCGAAACACCATATATTTT.

A few counts support this clonotype. The V gene is TRBV7-6, the J gene TRBJ1-1, with D possibly being TRBD1 (5 bases). Germline loops: CDR1 SGHVS, CDR2 FNYEAQ. The CDR3 has 16 residues. V lost 2 bases and J lost 0, with 13 bases in between. The CDR3 region has the DNA TGTGCCAGCAGCTTACTCCGGGACTCCATGAACACTGAAGCTTTCTTT. Protein: CASSLLRDSMNTEAFF.

The chain links TRBV10-2 to TRBJ1-1, with no clear D. The CDR3 is made up of 15 amino acids. CDR1 and CDR2 (germline): WSHSY, SAAADI. V lost 0 bases to trimming and J lost 3 bases, with 11 bases between them. The CDR3 region is CASSESEGGYTEAFF. The CDR3, as DNA: TGCGCCAGCAGTGAGTCTGAGGGAGGGTACACTGAAGCTTTCTTT.

In the case of this clonotype: A read error is possible here, since a much larger clone lies one base away. CDR3 nucleotide sequence: TGTGCCAGCAGTTCCACGACTAGCGGGGGCTACCTACAATGGGAGCAGTTCTTC. It yields the protein CASSSTTSGGYLQWEQFF. The V and J genes are TRBV6-2 or TRBV6-3 and TRBJ2-1; 12 nucleotides line up with TRBD2. The V segment lost 4 bases and the J segment 10 bases; nucleotides outside the gene matches: 17. The CDR3 is made up of 18 amino acids. CDR1 is MNHEY and CDR2 is SVGEGT in the germline V gene.

V is TRBV29-1 and J is TRBJ2-7; D not resolved. Trimming cost V 1 base and J 0 bases, with 7 bases left between them. The CDR3 is 13 amino acids. Germline V gene lookup returns CDR1 SQVTM and CDR2 ANQGSEA. The CDR3 sequence is CSVEGTNSYEQYF. DNA for the CDR3: TGCAGCGTTGAAGGGACCAACTCCTACGAGCAGTACTTC.

This clonotype has only a few counts. The genes are TRBV4-1 and TRBJ1-4, with D perhaps matching TRBD1 (6 bases). The CDR3 sequence is 18 residues long. With 0 bases removed from V and 5 bases from J, the gap between germline ends came to 19 bases. CDR1 and CDR2 (germline): MGHRA, YSYEKL. As DNA, the CDR3 is TGCGCCAGCAGCCAAGATAGATCTCAGGGGACCCCGAATGAAAAACTGTTTTTT. Amino acid sequence: CASSQDRSQGTPNEKLFF.

This clonotype was seen a few times. The gene calls are TRBV12-3 or TRBV12-4 and TRBJ2-4; D is ambiguous. This CDR3 is 16 amino acids long. V was trimmed by 7 bases and J by 1 base, leaving 17 bases between them. The CDR3 spells CASTTGPPLAKNIQYF. The CDR3 nucleotides read TGTGCCAGCACCACTGGACCGCCACTGGCCAAAAACATTCAGTACTTC.

J is TRBJ1-2 and V is TRBV7-2, with 7 bases fitting TRBD1. J lost 4 bases, V lost 1 base, and 6 bases had no gene match. The CDR3 consists of 15 residues. Germline V lookup: CDR1 SGHTA, CDR2 FQGNSA. The CDR3 DNA is TGTGCCAGCAGCTTAGAACCCGGGACAGTCTATGGCTACACCTTC. It codes for CASSLEPGTVYGYTF. The full variable domain, completed using reference TRBV7-2 and TRBJ1-2, is GAGVSQSPSNKVTEKGKDVELRCDPISGHTALYWYRQSLGQGLEFLIYFQGNSAPDKSGLPSDRFSAERTGGSVSTLTIQRTQQEDSAVYLCASSLEPGTVYGYTFGSGTRLTVV.

The rearrangement links TRBV28 to TRBJ2-3; D may be TRBD1 or TRBD2 (7 bases each). The V gene's germline CDR1 is MDHEN and CDR2 SYDVKM. The CDR3 loop spans 14 amino acids. V lost 1 base and J lost 6, with 11 bases in between. For the CDR3, the DNA is TGTGCCAGCAGTTTATTTCAGGGGGGGGATACGCAGTATTTT. Residues: CASSLFQGGDTQYF. The full variable domain, completed using reference TRBV28 and TRBJ2-3, is DVKVTQSSRYLVKRTGEKVFLECVQDMDHENMFWYRQDPGLGLRLIYFSYDVKMKEKGDIPEGYSVSREKKERFSLILESASTNQTSMYLCASSLFQGGDTQYFGPGTRLTVL.

This clonotype was counted at least ten times. The gene calls are TRBV6-1 and TRBJ2-1; 8 bases fit TRBD2. CDR1 is MNHNS and CDR2 is SASEGT in the germline V gene. The CDR3 sequence is 14 residues long. J lost 4 bases, V lost 6 bases, and 5 bases had no gene match. The DNA of the CDR3 is TGTGCCAGCAGCGGGGGGGCCGGATACAATGAGCAGTTCTTC. Its translation: CASSGGAGYNEQFF.

V and J are TRBV3-1 and TRBJ1-6; D ambiguous. Trimming took off 2 bases at V and 7 bases at J, with 9 bases between the two ends. CDR3 size: 14 residues. Germline assignment: CDR1 LGHDT and CDR2 YNNKEL (reference sequence). CDR3 region: CASSQLEGNSPLHF. CDR3 in DNA: TGTGCCAGCAGCCAATTAGAAGGGAATTCACCCCTCCACTTT.

A few counts support this clonotype. The gene calls are TRBV7-2 and TRBJ2-5, with D perhaps matching TRBD1 (6 bases). This CDR3 has 16 amino acids. Germline CDR1 SGHTA, CDR2 FQGNSA. V shed 5 bases and J shed 8 bases, with 24 bases lying between them. The CDR3: CASSLYLSGVERTQYF. DNA of the CDR3: TGTGCCAGCAGCCTCTACCTCTCAGGGGTAGAAAGAACCCAGTACTTC.

The count of this clonotype is one. The chain has TRBV5-6 and TRBJ1-1; D remains ambiguous. The germline V and J ends were trimmed by 7 bases and 5 bases, with 9 bases remaining between them. Germline V gene lookup returns CDR1 SGHDT and CDR2 YYEEEE. CDR3 length: 11 amino acids. DNA for the CDR3: TGTGCCAGCCGGAGTCGGACTGAAGCTTTCTTT. It yields the protein CASRSRTEAFF.

About this clonotype itself: The junction departs from the called germline gene at one end, perhaps through a read error. The chain links TRBV12-3 or TRBV12-4 to TRBJ2-3; no definite D call. The CDR3 totals 16 residues. CDR3 protein: CANSFRVPTSTDTQYF. The CDR3 DNA is TGTGCCAACAGTTTTCGCGTACCCACTAGCACAGATACGCAGTATTTT.

To note about this clonotype: A much larger clone is a single base away; this may be a read error. The chain combines TRBV7-4 with TRBJ2-7; D unclear. Trimming pared 5 bases from V and 0 bases from J, leaving 17 bases between. CDR1 is SGHVT and CDR2 is SQSDAQ in the germline V gene. The CDR3 loop spans 16 amino acids. The chain's CDR3 is CASSPSPRKSSYEQYV. The CDR3 nucleotides read TGTGCCAGCAGCCCTTCCCCACGGAAAAGCTCCTACGAGCAGTACGTC.

The chain combines TRBV6-1 with TRBJ2-6; 7 positions match TRBD1. V lost 7 bases and J lost 2; bases outside the gene matches: 5. The CDR3 covers 15 residues. Germline loops: CDR1 MNHNS, CDR2 SASEGT. The CDR3 sequence is CASKTGMAGANVLTF. The CDR3 DNA reads as TGTGCCAGCAAGACAGGGATGGCTGGGGCCAACGTCCTGACTTTC.

This clonotype was detected many times. In DNA form, the CDR3 reads TGTGCCAGCAGCTTATACCGACGGCCTAATGAAAAACTGTTTTTT. Protein sequence: CASSLYRRPNEKLFF. The genes are TRBV7-2 and TRBJ1-4; no reliable D call. Between the trimmed V and J ends, which lost 2 bases and 3 bases, there was a span of 10 bases. The germline V gene has CDR1 SGHTA and CDR2 FQGNSA. The CDR3 is 15 amino acids.

This clonotype appeared a few times. The chain employs TRBV7-6 and TRBJ1-4; D unclear. The V end lost 2 bases, the J end lost 0 bases, and 7 bases lay between the germline ends. From germline, CDR1 is SGHVS and CDR2 FNYEAQ. The CDR3 is 15 residues long. CDR3 nucleotide sequence: TGTGCCAGCAGCTTATCAAAAGCAACTAATGAAAAACTGTTTTTT. Its translation is CASSLSKATNEKLFF.

Only a few counts were recorded for this clonotype. The chain combines TRBV28 with TRBJ2-7; D possibly matches TRBD1 or TRBD2 (5 bases each). The CDR3 runs 15 residues. In germline, CDR1 is MDHEN, CDR2 SYDVKM. Trimming cost V 4 bases and J 2 bases, with 15 bases left between them. This CDR3 is CASSSRRDGTYEQYF. The CDR3 DNA is TGTGCCAGCAGTTCACGCCGGGACGGGACCTACGAGCAGTACTTC.

The J gene is TRBJ2-1, the V gene TRBV6-2 or TRBV6-3, with 13 bases matching TRBD2. The CDR3 is made up of 15 amino acids. J gave up 6 bases and V 6 bases, and 5 bases lay outside the gene matches. The V gene's germline CDR1 is MNHEY and CDR2 SVGEGT. CDR3 amino acids: CASSQGLAGFNEQFF. The CDR3, as DNA: TGTGCCAGCAGCCAGGGACTAGCGGGGTTCAATGAGCAGTTCTTC.

With respect to this clonotype: Relative to the germline gene, one junction end is altered; a read error may explain this. The V gene is TRBV12-3 or TRBV12-4, the J gene TRBJ2-1, with D possibly being TRBD2 (5 bases). This CDR3 comprises 16 residues. CDR3 bases: TGTGTCAGCAGCTTGGACTCCCTGAGCTCCTACAATGAGCAGTTCTTC. Translation gives CVSSLDSLSSYNEQFF.

The rearrangement links TRBV7-4 to TRBJ2-7; a weak D match, TRBD1 (5 bases). V gave up 6 bases and J gave up 2 bases, with 26 bases separating them. The V gene's germline CDR1 is SGHVT and CDR2 SQSDAQ. This CDR3 is built from 18 residues. DNA for the CDR3: TGTGCCAGCAGAGGAGACAGCGCAGAACCAGACGTTACCTACGAGCAGTACTTC. It specifies CASRGDSAEPDVTYEQYF. The whole variable domain, remainder taken from reference TRBV7-4 and TRBJ2-7, is GAGVSQSPRYKVAKRGRDVALRCDSISGHVTLYWYRQTLGQGSEVLTYSQSDAQRDKSGRPSGRFSAERPERSVSTLKIQRTEQGDSAVYLCASRGDSAEPDVTYEQYFGPGTRLTVT.

This chain links TRBV6-2 or TRBV6-3 with TRBJ2-1, with TRBD2 matching 8 bases. The CDR3 sequence is 14 residues long. Trimming cost V 8 bases and J 9 bases; bases outside gene matches: 12. Germline V CDR1 and CDR2: MNHEY, SVGEGT. CDR3 sequence (DNA): TGTGCCAGCTGCTTAGCGGGGACTGGCGGTGAGCAGTTCTTC. Translated: CASCLAGTGGEQFF.